A single sample is the source of the 4 T cell receptor beta chains below, sequenced in a study of T-cell memory formation after mild COVID-19 (dated by TCRdb to about 2021). The method was 5' RACE. Instrument on record: Illumina NovaSeq 6000. The public reads were reprocessed in TCRdb via fastp at Q25 and MiXCR, keeping in-frame beta chains. Rows with one shared CDR3 protein collapse into an entry with the most common genes and DNA. This sample is represented by 310,000 or so distinct CDR3 sequences; about a sixth of them were singletons. The top ten hold over 20% of the sample. Sequencing used PBMCs or a T cell subset sorted from them (not recorded which). The source is a man younger than 35 who had mild COVID-19 (a few samples of this study predate the infection). The sample titles of this study are shuffled in the database, so cell type and time point are left out; the donor was told from shared clones.

This clonotype was picked up many times. V gene TRBV11-2 combines with J gene TRBJ2-2, with a tentative D call TRBD2 (7 bases). Trimming took 5 bases from V and 7 from J, leaving 17 bases between them. The germline V gene encodes CDR1 SGHAT and CDR2 FQNNGV. This CDR3 comprises 15 residues. The CDR3 loop is CASSPGRGQGGELFF. CDR3 in DNA: TGTGCCAGCAGCCCCGGGCGGGGGCAGGGCGGGGAGCTGTTTTTT.

This chain uses TRBV9 with TRBJ2-2; D is tentatively TRBD1 or TRBD2 (5 bases each). V was trimmed by 0 bases and J by 5 bases, leaving 14 bases between them. This CDR3 is built from 16 residues. Germline V gene lookup returns CDR1 SGDLS and CDR2 YYNGEE. DNA of the CDR3: TGTGCCAGCAGCGTAGTCTCTAATTGGGGGACCGGGGAGCTGTTTTTT. It is translated as CASSVVSNWGTGELFF.

The chain employs TRBV5-1 and TRBJ2-5, with D possibly matching TRBD2 (7 bases). Trimming shortened V by 4 bases and J by 7 bases, and 17 bases separated the two germline ends. CDR3 length equals 14 residues. Germline V lookup: CDR1 SGHRS, CDR2 YFSETQ. The CDR3: CASSAGDTKGTQYF. CDR3 in DNA: TGCGCCAGCAGCGCGGGGGACACAAAAGGGACCCAGTACTTC.

This chain uses TRBV2 with TRBJ2-5, with D hard to call. The V and J ends lost 6 bases and 2 bases respectively, with 7 bases between them. The length of the CDR3 is 12 residues. Germline lookup yields CDR1 SNHLY and CDR2 FYNNEI. CDR3 nucleotide sequence: TGTGCCAGCAGGGCGGATCAAGAGACCCAGTACTTC. Translated, it gives CASRADQETQYF.